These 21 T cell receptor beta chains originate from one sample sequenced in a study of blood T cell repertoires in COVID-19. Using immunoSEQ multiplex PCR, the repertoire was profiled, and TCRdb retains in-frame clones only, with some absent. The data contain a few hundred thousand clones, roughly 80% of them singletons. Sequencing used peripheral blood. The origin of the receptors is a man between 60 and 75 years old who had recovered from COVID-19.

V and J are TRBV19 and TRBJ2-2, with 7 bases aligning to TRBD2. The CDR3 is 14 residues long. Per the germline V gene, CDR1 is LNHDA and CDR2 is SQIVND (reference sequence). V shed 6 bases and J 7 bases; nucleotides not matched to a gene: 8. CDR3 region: CASSIRGVGGELFF. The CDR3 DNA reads TGTGCCAGTAGCATACGGGGGGTAGGCGGGGAGCTGTTTTTT. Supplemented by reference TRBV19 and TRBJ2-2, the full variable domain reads DGGITQSPKYLFRKEGQNVTLSCEQNLNHDAMYWYRQDPGQGLRLIYYSQIVNDFQKGDIAEGYSVSREKKESFPLTVTSAQKNPTAFYLCASSIRGVGGELFFGEGSRLTVL.

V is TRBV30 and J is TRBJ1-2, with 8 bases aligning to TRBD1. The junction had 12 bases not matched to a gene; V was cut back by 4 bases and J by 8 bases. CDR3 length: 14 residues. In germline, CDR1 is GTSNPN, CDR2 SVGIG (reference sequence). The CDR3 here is CAWTGQAKAEGYTF. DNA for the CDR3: TGTGCCTGGACGGGACAGGCCAAGGCGGAGGGCTACACCTTC.

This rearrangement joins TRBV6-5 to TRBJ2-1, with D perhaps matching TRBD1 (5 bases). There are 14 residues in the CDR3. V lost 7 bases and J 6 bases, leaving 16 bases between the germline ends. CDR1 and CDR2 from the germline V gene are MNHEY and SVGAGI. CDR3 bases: TGTGCCAGCACCTACAGGTCGGGTTCCAATGAGCAGTTCTTC. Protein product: CASTYRSGSNEQFF.

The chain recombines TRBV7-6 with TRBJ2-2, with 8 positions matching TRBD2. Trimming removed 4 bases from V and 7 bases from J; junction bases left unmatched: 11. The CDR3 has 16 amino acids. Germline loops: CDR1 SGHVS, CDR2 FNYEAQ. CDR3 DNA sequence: TGTGCCAGCAGCTCAGTTGCGGCGGGGGGTAACGGGGAGCTGTTTTTT. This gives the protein CASSSVAAGGNGELFF.

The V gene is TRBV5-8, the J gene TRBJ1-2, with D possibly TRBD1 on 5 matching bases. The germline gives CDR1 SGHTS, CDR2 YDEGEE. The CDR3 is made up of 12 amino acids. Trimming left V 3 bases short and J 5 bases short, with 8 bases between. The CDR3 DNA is TGTGCCAGCAGCTCAGGGCGATATGGCTACACCTTC. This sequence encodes CASSSGRYGYTF.

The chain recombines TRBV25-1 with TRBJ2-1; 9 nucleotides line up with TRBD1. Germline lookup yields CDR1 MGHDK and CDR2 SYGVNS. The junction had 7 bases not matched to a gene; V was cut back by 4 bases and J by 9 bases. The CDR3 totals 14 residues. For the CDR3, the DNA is TGTGCCAGCAGTGGGGACAGGGTACGCGGTGAGCAGTTCTTC. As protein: CASSGDRVRGEQFF.

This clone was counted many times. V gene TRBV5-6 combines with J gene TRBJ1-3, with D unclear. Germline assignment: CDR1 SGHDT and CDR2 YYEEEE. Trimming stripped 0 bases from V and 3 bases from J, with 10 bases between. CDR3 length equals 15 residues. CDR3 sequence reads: CASSLVGSIGNTIYF. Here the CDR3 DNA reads TGTGCCAGCAGCTTGGTGGGCTCTATTGGAAACACCATATATTTT.

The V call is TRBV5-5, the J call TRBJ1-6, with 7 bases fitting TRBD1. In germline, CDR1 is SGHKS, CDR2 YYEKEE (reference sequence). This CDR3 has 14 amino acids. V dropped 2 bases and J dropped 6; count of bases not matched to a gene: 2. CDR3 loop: CASSFGTVNSPLHF. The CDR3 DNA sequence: TGTGCCAGCAGCTTCGGGACAGTTAATTCACCCCTCCACTTT.

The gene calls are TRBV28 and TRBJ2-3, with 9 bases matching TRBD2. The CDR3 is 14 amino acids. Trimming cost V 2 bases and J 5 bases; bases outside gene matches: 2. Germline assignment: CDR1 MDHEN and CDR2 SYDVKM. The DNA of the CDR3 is TGTGCCAGCAGTTTAGTTAGCGGGGGAGATACGCAGTATTTT. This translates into CASSLVSGGDTQYF.

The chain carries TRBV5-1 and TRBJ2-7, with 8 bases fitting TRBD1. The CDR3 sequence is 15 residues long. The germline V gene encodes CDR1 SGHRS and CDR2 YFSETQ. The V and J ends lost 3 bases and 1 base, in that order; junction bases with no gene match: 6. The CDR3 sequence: CASSYTRQGSYEQYF. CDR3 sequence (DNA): TGCGCCAGCAGCTACACTAGACAGGGGTCCTACGAGCAGTACTTC.

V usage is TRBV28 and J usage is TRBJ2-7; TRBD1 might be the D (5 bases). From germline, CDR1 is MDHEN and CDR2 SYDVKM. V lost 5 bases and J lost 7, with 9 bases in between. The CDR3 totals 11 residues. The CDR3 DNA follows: TGTGCCAGCAGTCGGACAAGAGAGCAGTACTTC. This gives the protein CASSRTREQYF.

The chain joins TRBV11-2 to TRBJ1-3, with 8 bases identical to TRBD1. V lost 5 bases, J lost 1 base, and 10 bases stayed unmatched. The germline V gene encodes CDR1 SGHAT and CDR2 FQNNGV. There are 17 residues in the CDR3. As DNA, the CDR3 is TGTGCCAGCAGCGTTGGACAGGGCTTTACGTCTGGAAACACCATATATTTT. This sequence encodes CASSVGQGFTSGNTIYF.

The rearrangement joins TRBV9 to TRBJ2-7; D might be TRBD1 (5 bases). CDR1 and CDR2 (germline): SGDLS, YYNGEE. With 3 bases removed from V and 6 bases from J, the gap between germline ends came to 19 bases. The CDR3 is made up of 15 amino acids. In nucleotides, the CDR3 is TGTGCCAGCAGCGGTCGGCGGCAGGGTCACAGCGAGCAGTACTTC. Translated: CASSGRRQGHSEQYF.

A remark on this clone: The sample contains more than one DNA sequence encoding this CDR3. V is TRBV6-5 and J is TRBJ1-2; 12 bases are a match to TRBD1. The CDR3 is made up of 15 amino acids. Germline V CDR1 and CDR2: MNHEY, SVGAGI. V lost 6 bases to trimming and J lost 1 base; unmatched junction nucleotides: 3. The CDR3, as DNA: TGTGCCAGCAGGGGACAGGGGGCAGGTAACTATGGCTACACCTTC. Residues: CASRGQGAGNYGYTF.

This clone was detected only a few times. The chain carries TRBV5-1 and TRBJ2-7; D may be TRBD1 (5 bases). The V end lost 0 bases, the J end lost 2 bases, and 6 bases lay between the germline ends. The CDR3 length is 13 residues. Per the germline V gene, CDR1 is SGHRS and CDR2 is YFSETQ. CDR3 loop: CASSLDRTYEQYF. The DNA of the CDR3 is TGCGCCAGCAGCTTGGACAGGACCTACGAGCAGTACTTC.

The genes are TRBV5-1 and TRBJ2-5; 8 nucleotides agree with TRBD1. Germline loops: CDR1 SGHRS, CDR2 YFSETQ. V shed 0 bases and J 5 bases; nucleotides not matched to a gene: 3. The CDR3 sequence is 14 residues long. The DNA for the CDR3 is TGCGCCAGCAGCTTGGGGGACAGGCACGAGACCCAGTACTTC. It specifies CASSLGDRHETQYF.

CDR3: CASSLSQGWTGELFF. The CDR3 nucleotides are TGCGCCAGCAGCTTGTCGCAGGGGTGGACCGGGGAGCTGTTTTTT. The J gene is TRBJ2-2, the V gene TRBV5-1; weak D call: TRBD1 (6 bases). The germline CDR1 and CDR2 sequences are SGHRS and YFSETQ. V was clipped by 1 base and J by 5 bases, with 12 bases between them. The CDR3 sequence is 15 residues long.

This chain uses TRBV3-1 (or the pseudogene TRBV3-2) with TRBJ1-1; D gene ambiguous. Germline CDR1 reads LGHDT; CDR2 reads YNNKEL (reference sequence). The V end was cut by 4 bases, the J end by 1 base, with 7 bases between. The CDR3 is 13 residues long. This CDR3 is CASSLNRNTEAFF. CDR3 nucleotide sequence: TGTGCCAGCAGCCTCAACAGGAACACTGAAGCTTTCTTT.

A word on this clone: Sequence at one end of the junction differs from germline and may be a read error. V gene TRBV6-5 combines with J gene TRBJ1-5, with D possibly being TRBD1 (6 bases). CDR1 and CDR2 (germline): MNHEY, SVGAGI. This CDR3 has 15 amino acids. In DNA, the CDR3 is TGTGCCAGCAGTGACTCCCTTGGGGGCGGACAGCCCCAGCATTTT. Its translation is CASSDSLGGGQPQHF.

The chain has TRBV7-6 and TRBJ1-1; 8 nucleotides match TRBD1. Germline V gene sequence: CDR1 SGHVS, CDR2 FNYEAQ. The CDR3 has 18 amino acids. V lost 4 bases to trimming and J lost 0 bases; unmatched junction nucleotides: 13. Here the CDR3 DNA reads TGTGCCAGCAGCTCGGATACGGGGACAGGAGGGATGAACACTGAAGCTTTCTTT. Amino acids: CASSSDTGTGGMNTEAFF.

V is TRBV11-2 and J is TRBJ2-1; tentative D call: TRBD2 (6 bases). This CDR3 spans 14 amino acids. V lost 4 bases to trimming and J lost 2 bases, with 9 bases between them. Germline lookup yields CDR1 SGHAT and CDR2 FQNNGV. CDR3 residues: CASSYGLTYNEQFF. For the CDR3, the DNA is TGTGCCAGCAGCTATGGACTAACCTACAATGAGCAGTTCTTC.